This T cell receptor (beta chain) was identified during a study of CD8 T cells in ankylosing spondylitis. Overall study findings and caveats: Seemingly distinctive of ankylosing spondylitis blood was a TCR beta motif formed by eight highly homologous variants. From matched ankylosing spondylitis synovial fluid, disease-linked clones were reportedly recovered at significantly enriched levels. Earlier studies detected some motif variants in reactive arthritis synovial fluid and blood.

The CDR3 length is 13 residues. V was trimmed by 7 bases and J by 0 bases, leaving 7 bases between them. Many counts were recorded for this clonotype. What it recognizes is unknown. TCRdb independently ran MiXCR on the 5' RACE reads; one entry per CDR3 protein. The sample has some 30,000 distinct CDR3 sequences; 7.2% are singletons. This TCR was recovered from a male donor with ankylosing spondylitis or in good health (not recorded which). Sequencing was performed on blood, either unsorted or a sorted T cell fraction (not recorded which). The rearrangement links TRBV12-3 or TRBV12-4 to TRBJ2-1; possibly TRBD2 for D (6 bases). The CDR3 region has the DNA TGTGCCAGCAAGGGAGGCTCCTACAATGAGCAGTTCTTC. It specifies CASKGGSYNEQFF.